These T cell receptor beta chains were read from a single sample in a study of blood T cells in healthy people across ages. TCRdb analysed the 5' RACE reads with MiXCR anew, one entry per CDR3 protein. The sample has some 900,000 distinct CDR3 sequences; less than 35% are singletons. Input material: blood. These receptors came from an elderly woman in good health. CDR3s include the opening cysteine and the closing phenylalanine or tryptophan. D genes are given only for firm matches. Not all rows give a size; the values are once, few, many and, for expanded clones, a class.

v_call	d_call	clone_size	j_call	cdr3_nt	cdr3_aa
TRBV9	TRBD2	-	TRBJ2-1	TGTGCCAGCAGCGTAGTCTTAGCGGGGGGGCGCAATGAGCAGTTCTTC	CASSVVLAGGRNEQFF
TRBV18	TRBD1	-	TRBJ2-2	TGTGCCAGCTCACCGACAGGGCCCCACACCGGGGAGCTGTTTTTT	CASSPTGPHTGELFF
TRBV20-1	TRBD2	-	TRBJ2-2	TGCAGTGCTAGAGATCATCTAGCGGGACAGAACACCGGGGAGCGGTTTTTT	CSARDHLAGQNTGERFF
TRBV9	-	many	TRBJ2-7	TGTGCCAGCAGCGTAGAAGAGCGGGCCTACGAGCAGTACTTC	CASSVEERAYEQYF
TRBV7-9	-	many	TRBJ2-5	TGTGCCAGCAGTTCGGGGAGCATCGGCGAGACCCAGTACTTC	CASSSGSIGETQYF
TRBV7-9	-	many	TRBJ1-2	TGTGCCAGCAGCCCGGGCAGGGATAGTGGCTACACCTTC	CASSPGRDSGYTF
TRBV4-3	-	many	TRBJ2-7	TGCGCCAGCAGCCAACCCCCCCCCGACAGGTATCCCTACGAGCAGTACTTC	CASSQPPPDRYPYEQYF
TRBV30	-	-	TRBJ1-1	TGTGCCTGGAACAGGGTCGACACTGAAGCTTTCTTT	CAWNRVDTEAFF
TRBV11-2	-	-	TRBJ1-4	TGTGCCAGCAGCTTCCTCCAGAATGAAAAACGGTTTTTT	CASSFLQNEKRFF
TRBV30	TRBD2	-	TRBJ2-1	TGTGCCTGGAGTGACCCCCTGGCGGGGGGGCCGCTGTCCTACAATGAGCAGTTCTTC	CAWSDPLAGGPLSYNEQFF
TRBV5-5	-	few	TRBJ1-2	TGTGCCAGCAGCTTGGAGGGACGATCCTATGGCTACACCTTC	CASSLEGRSYGYTF
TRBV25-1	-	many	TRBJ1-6	TGTGCCAGCAGTGGACAGTATAATTCACCCCTCCACTTT	CASSGQYNSPLHF
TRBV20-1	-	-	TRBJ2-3	TGCAGTGCTAGATATGCTGGGGTTTCCACAGATACGCAGTATTTT	CSARYAGVSTDTQYF
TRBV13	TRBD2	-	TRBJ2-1	TGTGCCAGCAGCCCAGGACTAGCGGAGGAGTGCAATGAGCAGTTCTTC	CASSPGLAEECNEQFF
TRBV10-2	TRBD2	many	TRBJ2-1	TGCGCCAGCAGGCCCCCGGGAAGCGGGGGGGCAAGTGAGCAGTTCTTC	CASRPPGSGGASEQFF
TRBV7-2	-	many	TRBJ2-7	TGTGCCAGCAGCTTATGGCGCTCCTACGAGCAGTACTTC	CASSLWRSYEQYF
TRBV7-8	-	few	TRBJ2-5	TGTGCCAGCAGCTTAGACGGCCGCGTTGGGCAGTACTTC	CASSLDGRVGQYF
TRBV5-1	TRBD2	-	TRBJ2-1	TGCGTCAGCAGCGAGGGACGAGCGGGGCCCTACAATGAGCAGTTCTTC	CVSSEGRAGPYNEQFF
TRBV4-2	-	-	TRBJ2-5	TGTGCCAGCAGCCAACCAGGCCAAGAGACCCAGTACTTC	CASSQPGQETQYF
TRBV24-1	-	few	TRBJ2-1	TGTGCCACCAGTGGTGGTCGGCGGGGCAGCAGCTCCTACAATGAGCAGTTCTTC	CATSGGRRGSSSYNEQFF
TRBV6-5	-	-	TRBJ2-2	TGTGCCAGCAGTTCTATCGGGGAGCTGTTTTTT	CASSSIGELFF
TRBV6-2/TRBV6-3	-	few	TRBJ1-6	TGTGCCAGCAGTTGGCCCCAGAAAGCCAGCAATTCACCCCTCCACTTT	CASSWPQKASNSPLHF
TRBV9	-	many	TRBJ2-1	TGTGCCAGCAGCGTCGGTAGGGGGGCGTTTTCCTACAATGAGCAGTTCTTC	CASSVGRGAFSYNEQFF
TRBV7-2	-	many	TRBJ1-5	TGTGCCAGCAGCTTAACCCCAGGTAGCAATCAGCCCCAGCATTTT	CASSLTPGSNQPQHF
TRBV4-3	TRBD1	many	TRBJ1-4	TGCGCCAGCAGCCAAGGATATACAGGGGGCAGTGAAAAACTGTTTTTT	CASSQGYTGGSEKLFF
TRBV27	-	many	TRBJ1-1	TGTGCCAGCAGTAGATGGGGAACCGAAGCTTTCTTT	CASSRWGTEAFF
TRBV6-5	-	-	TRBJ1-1	TGTGCCAGCAGCAAGTTTGAAGGGGAAGCTTTCTTT	CASSKFEGEAFF
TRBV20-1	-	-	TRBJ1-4	TGCAGTGCCAGGGAAGCAGGGCTTACTGAAAAACTGTTTTTT	CSAREAGLTEKLFF
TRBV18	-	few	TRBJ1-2	TGTGCCAGCTCACCATCGACAGGATGGGACTATGGCTACACCTTC	CASSPSTGWDYGYTF
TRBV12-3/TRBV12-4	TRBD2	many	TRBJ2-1	TGTGCCAGCACCCTGCAGCCCCTAGCGGGGGGCCCCCATGAGCAGTTCTTC	CASTLQPLAGGPHEQFF
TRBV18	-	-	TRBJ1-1	TGTGCCAGCTCACCAGGGGTTCGAGGGCTGAACACTGAAGCTTTCTTT	CASSPGVRGLNTEAFF
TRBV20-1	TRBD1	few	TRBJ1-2	TGCAGTGTGGGACAGACTAACTATGACTACACCTTC	CSVGQTNYDYTF
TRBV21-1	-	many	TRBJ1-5	TGTGCCAGCAGCATTCGCCGGGACAGGGTGGACAGCAATCAGCCCCAGCATTTT	CASSIRRDRVDSNQPQHF
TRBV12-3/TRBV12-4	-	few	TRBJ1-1	TGTGCCAGCAGCCCCGGGGGTTACTCTAAAGCTTTCTTT	CASSPGGYSKAFF
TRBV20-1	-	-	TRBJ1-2	TGCAGTGCTAGCGAGGGGGCTAACTATGGCTACACCTTC	CSASEGANYGYTF
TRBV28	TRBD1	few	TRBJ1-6	TGTGCCACCAAACTGTCAGGGGGGGCCAGTTCACCCCTCCACTTT	CATKLSGGASSPLHF
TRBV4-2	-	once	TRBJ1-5	TGTGCCAGCAGCCAAGATACGGGGCCAGGGAGTGGTCAGCCCCAGCATTTT	CASSQDTGPGSGQPQHF
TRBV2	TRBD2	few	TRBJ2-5	TGTGCCAGCAGTGAAAGGCGACTAGCCGAAGAGACCCAGTACTTC	CASSERRLAEETQYF
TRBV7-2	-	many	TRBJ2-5	TGTGCCAGCAGTCTTGGGTTCAGGGAGACCCAGTACTTC	CASSLGFRETQYF
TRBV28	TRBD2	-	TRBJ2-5	TGTGCCAGCAGTTTGGGGGGGTTGGGTGAGCAGTACTTC	CASSLGGLGEQYF
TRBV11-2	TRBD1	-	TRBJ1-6	TGTGCCAGCAGCGCAGACGGCAGGGGGCGGGTTTCACCCCTCCACTTT	CASSADGRGRVSPLHF
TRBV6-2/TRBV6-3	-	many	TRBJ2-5	TGTGCCAGCAGTTACGGTGTTACGAGAATTGGGGGAGAGACCCAGTACTTC	CASSYGVTRIGGETQYF
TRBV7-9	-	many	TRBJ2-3	TGTGCCAGCAGCCCTCTCTCCTTCACAGATACGCAGTATTTT	CASSPLSFTDTQYF
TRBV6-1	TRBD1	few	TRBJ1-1	TGTGCCAGCAGCGCAGGGACAGCACCCGACACTGAAGCTTTCTTT	CASSAGTAPDTEAFF
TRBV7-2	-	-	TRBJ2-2	TGTGCCAGCAGCTTAGGAGGGGCTGCGCTGTTTTTT	CASSLGGAALFF
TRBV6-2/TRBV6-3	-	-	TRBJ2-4	TGTGCCAGCAGTTACCTCACGGAGCAGTACTTC	CASSYLTEQYF
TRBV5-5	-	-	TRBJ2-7	TGTGCCAGCAGTTACTCTTCCCTACAGGGTGACGAGCAGTACTTC	CASSYSSLQGDEQYF
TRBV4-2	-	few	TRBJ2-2	TGTGCCAGCAGCCAGGCCGGGCGGATGAACACCGGGGAGCTGTTTTTT	CASSQAGRMNTGELFF
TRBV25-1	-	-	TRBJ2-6	TGTGCCAGCAGTGCATGGGACGGGGGATCCTCTGGGGCCAACGTCCTGACTTTC	CASSAWDGGSSGANVLTF
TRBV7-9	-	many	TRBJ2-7	TGTGCCAGCAGCTTACGGGAAGAGCAGTACTTC	CASSLREEQYF
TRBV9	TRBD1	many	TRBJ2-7	TGTGCCAGCAGCGTAGACGGACAGGGGACCTACGAGCAGTACTTC	CASSVDGQGTYEQYF
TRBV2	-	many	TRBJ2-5	TGTGCCAGCAGCGGAAGACAAGTCGAGACCCAGTACTTC	CASSGRQVETQYF
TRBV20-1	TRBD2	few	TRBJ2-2	TGCAGTGCTAGAAGGGGCTTGCGGGGGTCGAACACCGGGGAGCTGTTTTTT	CSARRGLRGSNTGELFF
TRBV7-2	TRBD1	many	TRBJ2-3	TGTGCCAGCAGCTTAAATGGCAGGGGGCATAGGGATACGCAGTATTTT	CASSLNGRGHRDTQYF
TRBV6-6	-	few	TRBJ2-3	TGTGCCAGCAGTTACCCCGAGGGGCGGGATACGCAGTATTTT	CASSYPEGRDTQYF
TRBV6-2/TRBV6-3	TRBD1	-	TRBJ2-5	TGTGCCACCTGTCTTGGGGACAGGGTTGTCAATGAGCAGTACTTC	CATCLGDRVVNEQYF
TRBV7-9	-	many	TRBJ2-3	TGTGCCAGCTCAACGTCCCACTTGACAGATACGCAGTATTTT	CASSTSHLTDTQYF
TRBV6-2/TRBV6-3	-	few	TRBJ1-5	TGTGCCAGCAGTGAACGACAGAGTGTAGAGCCCCAGCATTTT	CASSERQSVEPQHF
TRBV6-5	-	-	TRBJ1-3	TGTGCCAGCACTTCCAGGATAAGGGGTAGCTCTGGAAACACCATATATTTT	CASTSRIRGSSGNTIYF